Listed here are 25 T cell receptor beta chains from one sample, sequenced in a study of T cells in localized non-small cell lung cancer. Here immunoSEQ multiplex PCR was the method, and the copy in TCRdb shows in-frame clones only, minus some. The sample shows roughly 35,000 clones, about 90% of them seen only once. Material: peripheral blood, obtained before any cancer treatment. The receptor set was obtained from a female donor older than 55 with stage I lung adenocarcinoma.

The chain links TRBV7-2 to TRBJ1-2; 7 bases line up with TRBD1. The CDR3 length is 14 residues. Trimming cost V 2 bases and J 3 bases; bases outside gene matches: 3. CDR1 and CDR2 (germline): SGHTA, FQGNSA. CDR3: CASSLRQGDYGYTF. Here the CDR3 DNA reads TGTGCCAGCAGCTTAAGACAGGGTGACTATGGCTACACCTTC. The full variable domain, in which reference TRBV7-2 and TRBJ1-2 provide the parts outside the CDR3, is GAGVSQSPSNKVTEKGKDVELRCDPISGHTALYWYRQSLGQGLEFLIYFQGNSAPDKSGLPSDRFSAERTGGSVSTLTIQRTQQEDSAVYLCASSLRQGDYGYTFGSGTRLTVV.

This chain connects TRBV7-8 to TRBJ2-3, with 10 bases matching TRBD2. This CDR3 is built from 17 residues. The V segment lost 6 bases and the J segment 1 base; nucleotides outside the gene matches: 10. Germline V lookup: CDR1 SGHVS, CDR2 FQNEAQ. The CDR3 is CASRKRSGTSGTDTQYF. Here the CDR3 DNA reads TGTGCCAGCAGAAAAAGATCCGGGACTAGCGGCACAGATACGCAGTATTTT. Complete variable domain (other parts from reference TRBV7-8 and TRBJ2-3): GAGVSQSPRYKVAKRGQDVALRCDPISGHVSLFWYQQALGQGPEFLTYFQNEAQLDKSGLPSDRFFAERPEGSVSTLKIQRTQQEDSAVYLCASRKRSGTSGTDTQYFGPGTRLTVL.

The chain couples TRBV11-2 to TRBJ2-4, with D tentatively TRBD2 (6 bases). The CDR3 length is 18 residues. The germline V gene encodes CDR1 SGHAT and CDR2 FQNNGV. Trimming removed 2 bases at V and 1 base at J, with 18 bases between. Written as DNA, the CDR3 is TGTGCCAGCAGCTTATCGGGAGTACGGAGAAATGCCAAAAACATTCAGTACTTC. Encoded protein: CASSLSGVRRNAKNIQYF. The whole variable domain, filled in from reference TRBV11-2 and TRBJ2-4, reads EAGVAQSPRYKIIEKRQSVAFWCNPISGHATLYWYQQILGQGPKLLIQFQNNGVVDDSQLPKDRFSAERLKGVDSTLKIQPAKLEDSAVYLCASSLSGVRRNAKNIQYFGAGTRLSVL.

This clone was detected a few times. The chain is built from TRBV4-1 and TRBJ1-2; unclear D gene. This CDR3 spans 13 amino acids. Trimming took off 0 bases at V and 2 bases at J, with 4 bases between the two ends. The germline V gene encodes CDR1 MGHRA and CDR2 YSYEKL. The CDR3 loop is CASSQEGNYGYTF. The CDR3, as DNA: TGCGCCAGCAGCCAAGAGGGGAACTATGGCTACACCTTC.

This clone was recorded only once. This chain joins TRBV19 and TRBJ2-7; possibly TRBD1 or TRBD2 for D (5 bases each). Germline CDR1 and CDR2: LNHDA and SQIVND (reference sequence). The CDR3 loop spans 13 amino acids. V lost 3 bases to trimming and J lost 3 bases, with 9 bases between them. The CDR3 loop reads CASSIGAYYEQYF. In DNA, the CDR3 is TGTGCCAGTAGTATCGGGGCATACTACGAGCAGTACTTC.

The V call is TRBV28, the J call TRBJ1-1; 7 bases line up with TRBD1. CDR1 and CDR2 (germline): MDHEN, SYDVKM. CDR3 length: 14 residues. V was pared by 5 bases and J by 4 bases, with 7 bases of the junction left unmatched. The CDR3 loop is CASSRDSTGTEAFF. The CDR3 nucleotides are TGTGCCAGCAGTCGGGACAGTACGGGCACTGAAGCTTTCTTT.

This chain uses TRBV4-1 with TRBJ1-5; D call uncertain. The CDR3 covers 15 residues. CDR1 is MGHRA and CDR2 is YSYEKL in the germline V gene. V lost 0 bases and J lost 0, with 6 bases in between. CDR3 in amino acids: CASSQDMGSNQPQHF. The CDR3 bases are TGCGCCAGCAGCCAAGATATGGGTAGCAATCAGCCCCAGCATTTT.

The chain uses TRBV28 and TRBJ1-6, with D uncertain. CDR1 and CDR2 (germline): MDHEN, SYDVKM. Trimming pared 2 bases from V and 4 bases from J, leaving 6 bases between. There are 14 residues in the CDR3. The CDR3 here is CASSLGRYNSPLHF. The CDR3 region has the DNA TGTGCCAGCAGTTTAGGACGGTATAATTCACCCCTCCACTTT.

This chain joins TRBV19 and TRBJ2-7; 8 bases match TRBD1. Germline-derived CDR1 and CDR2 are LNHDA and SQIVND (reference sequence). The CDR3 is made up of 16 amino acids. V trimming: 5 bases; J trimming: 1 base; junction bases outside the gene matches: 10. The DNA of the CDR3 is TGTGCCAGTAGTCCGCAGAGACAGGGGCCGTCCTACGAGCAGTACTTC. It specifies CASSPQRQGPSYEQYF. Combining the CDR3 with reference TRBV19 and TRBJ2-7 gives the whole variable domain DGGITQSPKYLFRKEGQNVTLSCEQNLNHDAMYWYRQDPGQGLRLIYYSQIVNDFQKGDIAEGYSVSREKKESFPLTVTSAQKNPTAFYLCASSPQRQGPSYEQYFGPGTRLTVT.

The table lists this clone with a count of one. This CDR3 reads CASSYSPRRSYEQYF. The CDR3 region has the DNA TGTGCCAGCAGTTACTCCCCCAGGCGTTCCTACGAGCAGTACTTC. The chain links TRBV6-7 to TRBJ2-7; D is uncertain. TRBV6-7 is flagged as an ORF with uncertain function. The V end was cut by 0 bases, the J end by 1 base, with 10 bases between. CDR3 size: 15 residues.

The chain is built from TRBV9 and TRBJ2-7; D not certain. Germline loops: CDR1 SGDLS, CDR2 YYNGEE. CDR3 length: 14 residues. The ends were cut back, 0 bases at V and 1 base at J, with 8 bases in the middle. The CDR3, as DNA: TGTGCCAGCAGCGTAGTCCCTGAGTCCTACGAGCAGTACTTC. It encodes CASSVVPESYEQYF.

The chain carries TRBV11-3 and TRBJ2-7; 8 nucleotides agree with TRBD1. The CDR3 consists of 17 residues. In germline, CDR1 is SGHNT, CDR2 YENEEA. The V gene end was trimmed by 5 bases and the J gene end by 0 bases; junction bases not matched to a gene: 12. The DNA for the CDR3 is TGTGCCAGCAGCCTACTCCAGGGGGCAGGGACCTCCTACGAGCAGTACTTC. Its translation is CASSLLQGAGTSYEQYF.

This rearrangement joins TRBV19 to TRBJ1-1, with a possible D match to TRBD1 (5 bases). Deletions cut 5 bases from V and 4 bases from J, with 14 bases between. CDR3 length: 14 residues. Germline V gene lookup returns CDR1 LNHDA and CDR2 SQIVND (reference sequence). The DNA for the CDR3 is TGTGCCAGTAGTCCTGACGGGGGGGTCACTGAAGCTTTCTTT. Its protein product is CASSPDGGVTEAFF.

The CDR3 sequence: CASSVGDRDSPLHF. CDR3 in DNA: TGTGCCAGCAGCGTAGGGGACAGGGATTCACCCCTCCACTTT. V is TRBV9 and J is TRBJ1-6; TRBD1 matches at 9 bases. Germline assignment: CDR1 SGDLS and CDR2 YYNGEE. V was pared by 0 bases and J by 8 bases, with 0 bases of the junction left unmatched. The CDR3 totals 14 residues.

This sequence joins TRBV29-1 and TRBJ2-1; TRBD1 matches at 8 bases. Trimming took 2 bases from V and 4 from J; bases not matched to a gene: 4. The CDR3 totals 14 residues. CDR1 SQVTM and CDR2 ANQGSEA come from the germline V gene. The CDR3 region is CSVELRTGYNEQFF. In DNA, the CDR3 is TGCAGCGTTGAACTCAGGACAGGGTACAATGAGCAGTTCTTC.

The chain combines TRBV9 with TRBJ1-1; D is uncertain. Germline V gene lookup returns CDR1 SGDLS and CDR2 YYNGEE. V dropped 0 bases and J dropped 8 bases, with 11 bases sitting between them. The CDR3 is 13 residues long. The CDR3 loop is CASSVESGMEAFF. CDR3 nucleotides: TGTGCCAGCAGCGTAGAATCCGGTATGGAAGCTTTCTTT.

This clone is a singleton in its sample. The CDR3 DNA sequence: TGTGCCAGCAGCCCTGACAGGTCCTATAATTCACCCCTCCACTTT. It specifies CASSPDRSYNSPLHF. V and J are TRBV11-2 and TRBJ1-6, with D tentatively TRBD1 (6 bases). There are 15 residues in the CDR3. CDR1 is SGHAT, CDR2 FQNNGV, per germline. V lost 5 bases and J 1 base, leaving 9 bases between the germline ends. The variable domain in full, with the rest retrieved from reference TRBV11-2 and TRBJ1-6, is EAGVAQSPRYKIIEKRQSVAFWCNPISGHATLYWYQQILGQGPKLLIQFQNNGVVDDSQLPKDRFSAERLKGVDSTLKIQPAKLEDSAVYLCASSPDRSYNSPLHFGNGTRLTVT.

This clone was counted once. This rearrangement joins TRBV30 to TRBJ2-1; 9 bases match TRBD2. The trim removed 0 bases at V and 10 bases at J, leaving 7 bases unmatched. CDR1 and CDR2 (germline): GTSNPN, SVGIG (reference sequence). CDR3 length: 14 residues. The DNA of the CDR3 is TGTGCCTGGAGTGTAGTAGCGGGGGTCTCCGAGCAGTTCTTC. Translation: CAWSVVAGVSEQFF.

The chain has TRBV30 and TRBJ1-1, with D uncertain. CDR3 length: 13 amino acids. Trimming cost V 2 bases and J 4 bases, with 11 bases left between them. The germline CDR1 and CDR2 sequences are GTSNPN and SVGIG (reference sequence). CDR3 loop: CAWSRGYPTEAFF. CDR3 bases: TGTGCCTGGAGTCGGGGATACCCCACTGAAGCTTTCTTT.

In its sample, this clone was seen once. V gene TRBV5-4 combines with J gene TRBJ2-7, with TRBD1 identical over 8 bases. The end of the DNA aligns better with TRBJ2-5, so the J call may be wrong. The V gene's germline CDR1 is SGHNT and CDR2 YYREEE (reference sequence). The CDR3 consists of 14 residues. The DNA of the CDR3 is TGTGCCAGCAGCCCGATGGACAGGGAAGAGACCCAGTACTTC. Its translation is CASSPMDREETQYF.

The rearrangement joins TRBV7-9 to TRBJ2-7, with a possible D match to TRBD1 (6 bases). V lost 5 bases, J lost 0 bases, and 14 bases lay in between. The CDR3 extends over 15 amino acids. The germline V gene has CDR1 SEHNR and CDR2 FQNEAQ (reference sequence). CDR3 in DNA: TGTGCCAGCAGCGCCGGGACAACTAGCTCCTACGAGCAGTACTTC. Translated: CASSAGTTSSYEQYF.

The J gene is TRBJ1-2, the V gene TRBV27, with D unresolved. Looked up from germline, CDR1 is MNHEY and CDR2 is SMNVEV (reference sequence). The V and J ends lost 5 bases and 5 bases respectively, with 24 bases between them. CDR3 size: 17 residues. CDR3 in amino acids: CASSTSERHARLYGYTF. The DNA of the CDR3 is TGTGCCAGCAGTACTTCCGAACGACACGCACGACTATATGGCTACACCTTC.

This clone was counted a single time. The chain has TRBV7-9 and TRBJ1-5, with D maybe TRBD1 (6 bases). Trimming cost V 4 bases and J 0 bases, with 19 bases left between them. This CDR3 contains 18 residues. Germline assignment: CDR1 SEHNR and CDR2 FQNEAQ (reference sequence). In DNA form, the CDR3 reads TGTGCCAGCAGCTCGCAGGCCAAACAGGGTTATAGCAATCAGCCCCAGCATTTT. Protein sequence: CASSSQAKQGYSNQPQHF.

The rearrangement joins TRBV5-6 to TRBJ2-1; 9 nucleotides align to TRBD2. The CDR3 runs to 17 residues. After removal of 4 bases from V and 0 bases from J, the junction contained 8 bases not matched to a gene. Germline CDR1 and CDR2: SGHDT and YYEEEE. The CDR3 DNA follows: TGTGCCAGCAGCGTCATAGCGGGGGCGAGCTCCTACAATGAGCAGTTCTTC. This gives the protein CASSVIAGASSYNEQFF.

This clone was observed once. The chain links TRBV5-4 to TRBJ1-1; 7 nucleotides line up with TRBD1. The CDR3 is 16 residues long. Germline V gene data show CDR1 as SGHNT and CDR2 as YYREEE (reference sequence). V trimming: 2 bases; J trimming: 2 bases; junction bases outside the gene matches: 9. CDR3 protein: CASSLASRGGNTEAFF. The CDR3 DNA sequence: TGTGCCAGCAGCTTAGCCTCCAGGGGGGGAAACACTGAAGCTTTCTTT.